This T cell receptor beta chain was profiled in a study of cytotoxic CD8 clonotypes in ibrutinib-treated CLL. Overall study results and limits: Public clonotypes proved infrequent, and on treatment they shrank or remained steady. Clonality correlated strongly with circulating CD8+ T cells and exceeded age-matched healthy donors at baseline. A rise in clonality was seen at ibrutinib response, and a fall back toward baseline was seen at progression.

The planned depth of sequencing spanned 1 in 200,000 to 1 in 1 million T cells. Profiling relied on immunoSEQ multiplex PCR, and the TCRdb table lists in-frame clones only, not all of them. Here the sample spans 70,000 to 85,000 clones, around 80% being singletons. Remarks on this clone: Its antigen is as yet unknown.

CDR3 size: 15 residues. The V end lost 2 bases, the J end lost 4 bases, and 11 bases lay between the germline ends. Germline CDR1 MGHDK, CDR2 SYGVNS. This receptor was obtained from a human donor with chronic lymphocytic leukemia. The source material was PBMCs, sampled at disease progression, from a patient treated with ibrutinib. This rearrangement joins TRBV25-1 to TRBJ1-4; unclear D gene. The CDR3 region is CASSEGTGYNEKLFF. The CDR3, as DNA: TGTGCCAGCAGTGAAGGAACGGGGTATAATGAAAAACTGTTTTTT.